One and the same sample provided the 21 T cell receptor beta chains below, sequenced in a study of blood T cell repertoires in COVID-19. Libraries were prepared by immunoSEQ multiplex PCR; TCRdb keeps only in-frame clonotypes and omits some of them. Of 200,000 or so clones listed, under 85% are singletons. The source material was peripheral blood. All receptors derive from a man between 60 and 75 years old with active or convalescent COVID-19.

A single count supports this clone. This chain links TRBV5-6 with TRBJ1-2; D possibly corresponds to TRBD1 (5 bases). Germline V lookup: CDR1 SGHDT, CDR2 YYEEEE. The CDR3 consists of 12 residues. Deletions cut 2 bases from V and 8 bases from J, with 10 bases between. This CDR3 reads CASSLFRTGYTF. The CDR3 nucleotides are TGTGCCAGCAGCTTATTTAGGACAGGCTACACCTTC.

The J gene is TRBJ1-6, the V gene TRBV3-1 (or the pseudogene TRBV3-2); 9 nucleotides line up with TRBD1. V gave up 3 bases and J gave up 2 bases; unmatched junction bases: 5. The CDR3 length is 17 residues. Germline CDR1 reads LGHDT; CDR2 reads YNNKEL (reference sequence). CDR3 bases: TGTGCCAGCAGCCATACAGGGACAGGGACCTATAATTCACCCCTCCACTTT. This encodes CASSHTGTGTYNSPLHF.

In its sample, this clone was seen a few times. The CDR3 spells CASSLDPRISGRRGTEAFF. The CDR3 nucleotides are TGTGCCAGCAGCTTAGATCCCAGGATTAGTGGCAGGAGGGGCACTGAAGCTTTCTTT. The chain uses TRBV11-2 and TRBJ1-1; possible D gene TRBD1, 5 bases. CDR1 SGHAT and CDR2 FQNNGV come from the germline V gene. Trimming pared 0 bases from V and 4 bases from J, leaving 24 bases between. The length of the CDR3 is 19 residues. The full variable domain, rest sourced from reference TRBV11-2 and TRBJ1-1, is EAGVAQSPRYKIIEKRQSVAFWCNPISGHATLYWYQQILGQGPKLLIQFQNNGVVDDSQLPKDRFSAERLKGVDSTLKIQPAKLEDSAVYLCASSLDPRISGRRGTEAFFGQGTRLTVV.

For the CDR3, the DNA is TGTGCCATCAGTGGAACAGCTAACACTGAAGCTTTCTTT. Its protein product is CAISGTANTEAFF. The chain uses TRBV10-3 and TRBJ1-1; D not resolved. V was cut by 4 bases and J by 2 bases, with 8 bases left in between. CDR1 is ENHRY and CDR2 is SYGVKD in the germline V gene. The CDR3 length is 13 residues.

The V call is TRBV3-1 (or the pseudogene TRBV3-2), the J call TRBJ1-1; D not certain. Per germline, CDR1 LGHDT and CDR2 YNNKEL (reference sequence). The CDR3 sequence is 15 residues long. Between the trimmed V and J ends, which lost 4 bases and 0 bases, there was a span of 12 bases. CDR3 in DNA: TGTGCCAGCAGCCTAGCTGGCCTCATGAACACTGAAGCTTTCTTT. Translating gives CASSLAGLMNTEAFF.

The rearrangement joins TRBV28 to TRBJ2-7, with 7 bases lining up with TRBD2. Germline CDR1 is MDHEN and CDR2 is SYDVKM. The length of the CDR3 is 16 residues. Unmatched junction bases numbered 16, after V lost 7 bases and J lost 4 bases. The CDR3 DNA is TGTGCCAGCACCCTTGGTACGGGAGGAGGTATGTACGAGCAGTACTTC. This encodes CASTLGTGGGMYEQYF.

The CDR3 spells CASSKLRQGFYEQYF. The CDR3, as DNA: TGTGCCAGCAGCAAACTTAGGCAGGGCTTCTACGAGCAGTACTTC. This chain links TRBV21-1 with TRBJ2-7; the table's D call, TRBD1, was not checked against the DNA. TRBV21-1 is tagged as a pseudogene. This CDR3 has 15 amino acids.

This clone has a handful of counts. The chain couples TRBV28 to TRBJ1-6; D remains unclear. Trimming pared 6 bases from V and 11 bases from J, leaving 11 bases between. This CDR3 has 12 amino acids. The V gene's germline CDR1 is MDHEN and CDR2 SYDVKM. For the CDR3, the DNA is TGTGCCAGCAGCGAGGGAGCCCCACCCCTCCACTTT. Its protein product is CASSEGAPPLHF.

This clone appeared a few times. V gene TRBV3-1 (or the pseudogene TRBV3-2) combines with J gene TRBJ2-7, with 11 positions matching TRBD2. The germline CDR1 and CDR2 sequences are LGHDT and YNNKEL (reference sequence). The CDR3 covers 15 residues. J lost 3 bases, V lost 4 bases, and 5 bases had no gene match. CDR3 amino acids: CASSRGTSGNYEQYF. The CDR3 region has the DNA TGTGCCAGCAGCCGTGGGACTAGCGGAAACTACGAGCAGTACTTC.

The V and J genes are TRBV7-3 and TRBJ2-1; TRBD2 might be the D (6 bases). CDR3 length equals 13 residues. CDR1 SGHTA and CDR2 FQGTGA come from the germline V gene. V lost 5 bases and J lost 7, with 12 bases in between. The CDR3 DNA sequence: TGTGCCAGCAGCCGGCCCGGGACTAATGAGCAGTTCTTC. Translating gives CASSRPGTNEQFF.

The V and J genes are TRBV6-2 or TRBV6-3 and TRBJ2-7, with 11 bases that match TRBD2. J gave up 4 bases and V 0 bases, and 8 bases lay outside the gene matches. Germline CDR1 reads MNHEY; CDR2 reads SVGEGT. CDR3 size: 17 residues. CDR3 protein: CASSYSETSGNLYEQYF. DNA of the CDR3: TGTGCCAGCAGTTACTCGGAGACTAGCGGGAACTTGTACGAGCAGTACTTC.

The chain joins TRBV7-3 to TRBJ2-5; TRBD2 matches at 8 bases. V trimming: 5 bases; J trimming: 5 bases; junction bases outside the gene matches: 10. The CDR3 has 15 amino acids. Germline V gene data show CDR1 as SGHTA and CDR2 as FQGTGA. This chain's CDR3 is CASSKNGLAGETQYF. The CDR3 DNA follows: TGTGCCAGCAGCAAAAACGGACTAGCTGGGGAGACCCAGTACTTC.

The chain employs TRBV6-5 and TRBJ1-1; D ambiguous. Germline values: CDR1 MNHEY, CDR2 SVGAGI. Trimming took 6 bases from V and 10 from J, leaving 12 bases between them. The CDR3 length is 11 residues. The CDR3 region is CASRHSGRAFF. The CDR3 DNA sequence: TGTGCCAGCAGACATTCTGGGCGAGCTTTCTTT.

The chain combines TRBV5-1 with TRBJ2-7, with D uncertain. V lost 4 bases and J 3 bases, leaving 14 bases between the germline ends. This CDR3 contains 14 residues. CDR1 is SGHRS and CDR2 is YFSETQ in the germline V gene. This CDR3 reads CASSGRDGGYEQYF. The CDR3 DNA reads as TGCGCCAGCAGCGGAAGAGACGGCGGCTACGAGCAGTACTTC.

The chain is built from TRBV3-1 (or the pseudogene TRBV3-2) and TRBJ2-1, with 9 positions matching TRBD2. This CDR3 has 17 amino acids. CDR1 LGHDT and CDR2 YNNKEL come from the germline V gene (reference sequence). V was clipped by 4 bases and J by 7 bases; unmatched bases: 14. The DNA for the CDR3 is TGTGCCAGCAGCCTGCGGCAGGACGCGGGGGGGATGAATGAGCAGTTCTTC. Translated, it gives CASSLRQDAGGMNEQFF.

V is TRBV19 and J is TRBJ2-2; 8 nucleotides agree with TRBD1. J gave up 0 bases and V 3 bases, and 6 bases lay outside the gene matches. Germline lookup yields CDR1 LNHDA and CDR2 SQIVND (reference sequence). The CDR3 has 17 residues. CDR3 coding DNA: TGTGCCAGTAGTATGCACAGGGGGATGTCGAACACCGGGGAGCTGTTTTTT. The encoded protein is CASSMHRGMSNTGELFF.

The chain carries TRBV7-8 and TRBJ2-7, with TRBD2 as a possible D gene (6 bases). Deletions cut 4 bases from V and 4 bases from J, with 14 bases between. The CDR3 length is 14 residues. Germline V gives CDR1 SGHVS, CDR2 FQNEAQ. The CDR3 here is CASSSAGLPYEQYF. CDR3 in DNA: TGTGCCAGCAGCTCCGCGGGACTCCCTTACGAGCAGTACTTC.

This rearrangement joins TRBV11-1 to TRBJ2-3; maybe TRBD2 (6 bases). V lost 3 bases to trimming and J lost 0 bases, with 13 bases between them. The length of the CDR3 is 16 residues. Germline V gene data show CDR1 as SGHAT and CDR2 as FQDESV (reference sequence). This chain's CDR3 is CASSFLAGTSTDTQYF. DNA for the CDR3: TGTGCCAGCAGCTTTTTAGCAGGGACTAGCACAGATACGCAGTATTTT.

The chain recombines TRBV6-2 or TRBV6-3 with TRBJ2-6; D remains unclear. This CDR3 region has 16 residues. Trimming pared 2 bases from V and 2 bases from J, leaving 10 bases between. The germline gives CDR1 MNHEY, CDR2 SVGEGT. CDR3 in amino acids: CASSYHLGTGANVLTF. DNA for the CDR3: TGTGCCAGCAGTTACCATCTAGGTACTGGGGCCAACGTCCTGACTTTC.

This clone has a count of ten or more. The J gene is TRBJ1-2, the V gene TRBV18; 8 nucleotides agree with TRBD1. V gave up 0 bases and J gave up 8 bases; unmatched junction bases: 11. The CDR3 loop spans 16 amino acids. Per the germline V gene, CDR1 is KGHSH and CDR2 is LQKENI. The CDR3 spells CASSPPLTGALEGYTF. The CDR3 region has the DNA TGTGCCAGCTCACCACCGCTGACAGGGGCCCTTGAAGGCTACACCTTC.

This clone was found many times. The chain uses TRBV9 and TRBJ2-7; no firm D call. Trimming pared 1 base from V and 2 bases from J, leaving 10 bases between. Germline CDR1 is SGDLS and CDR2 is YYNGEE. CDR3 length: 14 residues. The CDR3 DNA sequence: TGTGCCAGCAGCGTATCCCCCTCCCCCTACGAGCAGTACTTC. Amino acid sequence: CASSVSPSPYEQYF.